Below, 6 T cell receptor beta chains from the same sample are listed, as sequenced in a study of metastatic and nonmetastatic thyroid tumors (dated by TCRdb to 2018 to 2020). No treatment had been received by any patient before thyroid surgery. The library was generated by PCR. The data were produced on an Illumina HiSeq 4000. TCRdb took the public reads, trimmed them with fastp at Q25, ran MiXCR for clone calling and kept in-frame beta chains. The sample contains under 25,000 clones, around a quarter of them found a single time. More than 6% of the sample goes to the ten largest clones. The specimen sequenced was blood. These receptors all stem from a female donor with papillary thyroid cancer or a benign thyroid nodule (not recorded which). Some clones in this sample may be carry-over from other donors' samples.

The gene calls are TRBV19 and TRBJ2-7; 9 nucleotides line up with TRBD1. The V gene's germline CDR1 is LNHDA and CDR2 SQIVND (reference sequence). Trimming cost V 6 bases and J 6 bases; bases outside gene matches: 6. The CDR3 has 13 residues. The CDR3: CASRDRQGGEQYF. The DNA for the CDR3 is TGTGCCAGTAGGGACCGACAGGGGGGCGAGCAGTACTTC.

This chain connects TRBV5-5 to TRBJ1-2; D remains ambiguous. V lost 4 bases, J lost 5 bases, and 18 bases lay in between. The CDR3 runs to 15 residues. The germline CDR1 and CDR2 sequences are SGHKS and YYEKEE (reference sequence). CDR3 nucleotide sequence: TGTGCCAGCAGCCCTTTGCCGTCGGGAGGGTATGGCTACACCTTC. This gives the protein CASSPLPSGGYGYTF.

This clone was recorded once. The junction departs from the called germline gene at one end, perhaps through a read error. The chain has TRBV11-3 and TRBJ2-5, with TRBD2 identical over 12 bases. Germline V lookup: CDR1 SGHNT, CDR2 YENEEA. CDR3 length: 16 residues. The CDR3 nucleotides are TGTGCCACCAGCCGTAGAACTAGCGGGGGGACAGAGACCCAGTACTTC. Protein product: CATSRRTSGGTETQYF.

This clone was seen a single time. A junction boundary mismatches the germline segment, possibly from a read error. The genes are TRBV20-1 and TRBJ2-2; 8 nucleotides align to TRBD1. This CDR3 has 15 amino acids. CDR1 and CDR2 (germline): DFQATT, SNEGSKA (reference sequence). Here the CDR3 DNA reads TGCAGTGCTAGTCTGGGTCAGGGGGCCACCGGGGGGCTGTTTTTT. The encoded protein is CSASLGQGATGGLFF.

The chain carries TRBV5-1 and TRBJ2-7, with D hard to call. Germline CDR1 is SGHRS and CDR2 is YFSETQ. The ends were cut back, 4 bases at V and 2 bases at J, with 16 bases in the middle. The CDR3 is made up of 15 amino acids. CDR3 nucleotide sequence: TGCGCCAGCAGCACCACAGATTTCTCTCCCTACGAGCAGTACTTC. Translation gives CASSTTDFSPYEQYF.

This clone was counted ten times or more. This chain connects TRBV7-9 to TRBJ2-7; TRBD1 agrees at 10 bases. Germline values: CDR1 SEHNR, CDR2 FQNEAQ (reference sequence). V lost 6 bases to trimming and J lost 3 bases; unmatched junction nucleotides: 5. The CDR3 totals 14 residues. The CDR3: CASSWDRGIYEQYF. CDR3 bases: TGTGCCAGCAGTTGGGACAGGGGAATCTACGAGCAGTACTTC.